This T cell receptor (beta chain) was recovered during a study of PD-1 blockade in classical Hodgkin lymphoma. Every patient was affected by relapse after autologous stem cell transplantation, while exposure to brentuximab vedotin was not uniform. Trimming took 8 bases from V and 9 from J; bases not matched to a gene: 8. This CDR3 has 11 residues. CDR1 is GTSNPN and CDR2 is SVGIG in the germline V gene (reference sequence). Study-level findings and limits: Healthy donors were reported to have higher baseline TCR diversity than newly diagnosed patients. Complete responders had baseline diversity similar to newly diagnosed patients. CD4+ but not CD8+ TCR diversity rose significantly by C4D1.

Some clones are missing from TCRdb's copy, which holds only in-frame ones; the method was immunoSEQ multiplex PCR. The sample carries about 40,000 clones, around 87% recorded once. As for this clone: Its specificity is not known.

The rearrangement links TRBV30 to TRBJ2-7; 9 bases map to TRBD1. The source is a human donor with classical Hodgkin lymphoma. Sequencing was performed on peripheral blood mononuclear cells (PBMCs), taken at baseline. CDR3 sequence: CAGQGFTVQYF. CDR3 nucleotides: TGTGCCGGACAGGGGTTTACAGTGCAGTACTTC.